This T cell receptor (beta chain) was observed in a study of cytomegalovirus exposure and HLA in healthy donors. Study findings and constraints: According to a subsequent analysis, TCR clusters from the first cohort were inclined to appear together in the 120 or so validation repertoires. The classifier, whose performance was assessed in both the original and validation cohorts, reportedly diagnosed cytomegalovirus status with high specificity and sensitivity. Cytomegalovirus association was assigned to more than 150 TCR beta chains.

Details on this clone: The antigen is not known.

Profiling relied on immunoSEQ multiplex PCR, and the TCRdb table lists in-frame clones only, not all of them. This table has 200,000 to 300,000 clones, about 90% appearing once. The specimen was PBMCs. This TCR came from a woman aged 25-40 years in good health and CMV-seronegative.

The chain's CDR3 is CASSLVADETQYF. The CDR3 bases are TGTGCCAGCAGCTTAGTTGCTGATGAGACCCAGTACTTC. The rearrangement links TRBV7-2 to TRBJ2-5; D uncertain. Germline CDR1 and CDR2: SGHTA and FQGNSA. This CDR3 region has 13 residues. V shed 1 base and J shed 5 bases, with 8 bases lying between them.